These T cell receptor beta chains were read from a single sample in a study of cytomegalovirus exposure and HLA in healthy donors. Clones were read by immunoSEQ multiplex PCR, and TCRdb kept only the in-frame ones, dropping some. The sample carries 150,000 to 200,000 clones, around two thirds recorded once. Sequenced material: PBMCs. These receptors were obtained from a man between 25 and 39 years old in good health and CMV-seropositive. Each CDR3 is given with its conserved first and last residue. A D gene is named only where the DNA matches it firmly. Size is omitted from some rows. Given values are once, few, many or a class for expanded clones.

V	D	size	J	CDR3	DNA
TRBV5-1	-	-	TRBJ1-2	CASSLGQMNYGYTF	TGCGCCAGCAGCTTGGGACAGATGAACTATGGCTACACCTTC
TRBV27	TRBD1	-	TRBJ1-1	CASSSITVPGQGTNTEAFF	TGTGCCAGCAGTTCAATCACCGTCCCGGGACAGGGGACGAACACTGAAGCTTTCTTT
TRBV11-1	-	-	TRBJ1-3	CASSLSLHGAISGNTIYF	TGTGCCAGCAGCTTATCTCTACACGGAGCTATCTCTGGAAACACCATATATTTT
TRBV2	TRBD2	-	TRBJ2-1	CASSEYGGTSGLGEQFF	TGTGCCAGCAGTGAATATGGGGGGACTAGCGGGTTGGGTGAGCAGTTCTTC
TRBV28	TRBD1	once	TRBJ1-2	CASSWGQGQGYTF	TGTGCCAGCAGTTGGGGACAGGGTCAGGGCTACACCTTC
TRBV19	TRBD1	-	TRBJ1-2	CASSITGVGGYTF	TGTGCCAGTAGTATTACAGGGGTTGGCGGCTACACCTTC
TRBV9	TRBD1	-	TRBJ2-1	CASSASPGTGVNEQFF	TGTGCCAGCAGCGCCAGTCCCGGGACAGGGGTCAATGAGCAGTTCTTC
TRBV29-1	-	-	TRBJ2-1	CSVDPNNEQFF	TGCAGCGTTGACCCCAACAATGAGCAGTTCTTC
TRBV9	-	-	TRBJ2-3	CASSYQLLDTDTQYF	TGTGCCAGCAGCTACCAACTCTTAGACACAGATACGCAGTATTTT
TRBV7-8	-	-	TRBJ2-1	CASSLAPSYNEQFF	TGTGCCAGCAGCTTAGCGCCCAGCTACAATGAGCAGTTCTTC
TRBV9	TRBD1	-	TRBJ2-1	CASSAGTGLREQFF	TGTGCCAGCAGCGCCGGGACAGGGCTTCGTGAGCAGTTCTTC
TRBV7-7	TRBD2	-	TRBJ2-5	CATHRLAGGPGETQYF	TGTGCTACTCATCGGCTAGCGGGAGGGCCGGGGGAGACCCAGTACTTC
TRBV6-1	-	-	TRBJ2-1	CASSGADAQNEQFF	TGTGCCAGCAGTGGGGCCGACGCTCAGAATGAGCAGTTCTTC
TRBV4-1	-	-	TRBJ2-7	CASSQDMAGSSYEQYF	TGCGCCAGCAGCCAAGATATGGCGGGGAGCTCCTACGAGCAGTACTTC
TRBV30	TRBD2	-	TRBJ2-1	CAWSGLADNEQFF	TGTGCCTGGAGTGGGCTAGCGGACAATGAGCAGTTCTTC
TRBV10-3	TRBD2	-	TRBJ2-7	CAISIAGGAYEQYF	TGTGCCATCAGCATAGCGGGAGGTGCCTACGAGCAGTACTTC
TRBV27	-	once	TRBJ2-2	CASSLFSRGLGGELFF	TGTGCCAGCAGTTTATTCAGCCGGGGTCTGGGCGGGGAGCTGTTTTTT
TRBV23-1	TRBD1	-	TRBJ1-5	CASSQSRDRVWFRNQPQHF	TGCGCCAGCAGTCAATCGCGGGACAGGGTCTGGTTCCGCAATCAGCCCCAGCATTTT
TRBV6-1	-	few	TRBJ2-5	CASSEARRTQYF	TGTGCCAGCAGTGAGGCCAGGCGGACCCAGTACTTC
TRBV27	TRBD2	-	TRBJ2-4	CASSLTPRGSDIQYF	TGTGCCAGCAGTTTAACCCCGCGGGGGTCTGACATTCAGTACTTC
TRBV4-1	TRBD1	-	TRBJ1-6	CASSLGTGLASPLHF	TGCGCCAGCAGCCTCGGGACAGGGTTGGCTTCACCCCTCCACTTT
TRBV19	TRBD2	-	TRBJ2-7	CASSIAGTTYEQYF	TGTGCCAGTAGTATCGCAGGGACTACCTACGAGCAGTACTTC
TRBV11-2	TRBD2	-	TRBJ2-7	CASSLGTSGAYEQYF	TGTGCCAGCAGCCTCGGGACTAGCGGTGCCTACGAGCAGTACTTC
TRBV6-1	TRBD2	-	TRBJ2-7	CAAGGGLSYEQYF	TGTGCCGCCGGGGGGGGGTTATCCTACGAGCAGTACTTC
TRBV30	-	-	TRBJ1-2	CAWSREGGFYGYTF	TGTGCCTGGAGTCGGGAAGGAGGGTTCTATGGCTACACCTTC
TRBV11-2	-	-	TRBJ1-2	CASTLGGENYGYTF	TGTGCCAGCACCCTGGGCGGGGAGAACTATGGCTACACCTTC
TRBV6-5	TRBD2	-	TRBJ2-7	CASSSSGTSTYEQYF	TGTGCCAGCAGTTCCTCCGGGACTAGCACATACGAGCAGTACTTC
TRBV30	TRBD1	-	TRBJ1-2	CAWSVWGQTNYGYTF	TGTGCCTGGAGTGTATGGGGACAGACTAACTATGGCTACACCTTC
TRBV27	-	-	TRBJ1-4	CASSPIGEKLFF	TGTGCCAGCAGTCCGATCGGTGAAAAACTGTTTTTT
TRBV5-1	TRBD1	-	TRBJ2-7	CASSLGQGSSYEQYF	TGCGCCAGCAGCTTGGGACAGGGGAGCTCCTACGAGCAGTACTTC
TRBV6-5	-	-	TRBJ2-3	CATSRGSTDTQYF	TGTGCCACCTCGAGAGGGAGCACAGATACGCAGTATTTT
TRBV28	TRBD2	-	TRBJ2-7	CASTSTSARGGEQYF	TGTGCCAGCACCTCGACTAGCGCCCGGGGGGGGGAGCAGTACTTC
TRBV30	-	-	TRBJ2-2	CAWSVTRAGGELFF	TGTGCCTGGAGTGTAACGCGGGCAGGCGGGGAGCTGTTTTTT
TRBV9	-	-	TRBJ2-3	CASSVASRWAPSVSTSTDTQYF	TGTGCCAGCAGCGTAGCTTCTCGATGGGCTCCGTCTGTTTCGACAAGCACAGATACGCAGTATTTT
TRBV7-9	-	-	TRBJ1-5	CSSSPARGDSNQPQHF	TGTTCCAGCAGCCCCGCCAGGGGCGATAGCAATCAGCCCCAGCATTTT
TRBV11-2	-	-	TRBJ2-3	CASSLGGSHSTDTQYF	TGTGCCAGCAGCTTAGGAGGGTCCCATAGCACAGATACGCAGTATTTT
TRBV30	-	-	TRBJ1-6	CAWSSLENSPLHF	TGTGCCTGGAGCTCTCTTGAGAATTCACCCCTCCACTTT
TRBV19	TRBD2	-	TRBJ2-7	CASSIMGGSSYEQYF	TGTGCCAGTAGTATCATGGGAGGGAGCTCCTACGAGCAGTACTTC
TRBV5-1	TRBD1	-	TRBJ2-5	CASSLGQGAGETQYF	TGCGCCAGCAGCTTGGGACAGGGGGCTGGGGAGACCCAGTACTTC